This TCR beta chain was documented in a study of T cells in Graves' hyperthyroidism and ophthalmopathy. Amplification of TCR beta CDR3 regions was performed using RNA transcripts as template. Using the HTBI primer set, a first-round RT-PCR was run on the TCR CDR3. From the multiplex PCR reads, TCRdb called clonotypes with MiXCR, one entry per CDR3 protein. The sample lists around 300,000 distinct CDR3 sequences, approximately 15% occurring once. The sequenced material came from blood. This TCR was recovered from a woman aged 40-49 years with Graves' ophthalmopathy.

The CDR3 here is CASSPPGFAGYTF. In DNA form, the CDR3 reads TGTGCCAGCAGCCCTCCGGGTTTCGCAGGCTACACCTTC. This chain joins TRBV3-1 and TRBJ1-2; no clear D gene. CDR1 LGHDT and CDR2 YNNKEL come from the germline V gene (reference sequence). There are 13 residues in the CDR3. V was pared by 4 bases and J by 8 bases, with 14 bases between.